The present T cell receptor beta chain was sequenced within a study of cytotoxic CD8 clonotypes in ibrutinib-treated CLL. Study context: There were, on average, nearly 260,000 productive templates and 85,000 to 95,000 productive rearrangements per sample. Study results and caveats: Clonotypes that were public were uncommon, and they contracted or stayed stable on treatment.

This clone was seen only a few times. The antigen is not known. Measured with immunoSEQ multiplex PCR; TCRdb has only the in-frame clones, and not every one. This table holds approximately 60,000 clones, 50% to 60% found once. The CDR3 runs to 11 residues. The V end was cut by 5 bases, the J end by 3 bases, with 5 bases between. CDR1 and CDR2 from the germline V gene are MDHEN and SYDVKM. The authors obtained around 1.8 micrograms of genomic DNA from cryopreserved PBMCs for TCR beta libraries. The chain joins TRBV28 to TRBJ2-7; the D is unclear. The receptor's source is a human donor with chronic lymphocytic leukemia. Sequenced here: PBMCs, sampled at disease progression, from a patient treated with ibrutinib. This chain's CDR3 is CASSNLYEQYF. For the CDR3, the DNA is TGTGCCAGCAGTAACCTCTACGAGCAGTACTTC.